The rows below give T cell receptor beta chains drawn from one sample of a study of cytomegalovirus exposure and HLA in healthy donors. Using immunoSEQ multiplex PCR, the repertoire was profiled, and TCRdb retains in-frame clones only, with some absent. This table has over 200,000 clones, approximately 70% appearing once. Input material: PBMCs. The receptors shown here come from a man aged 40-55 years in good health and CMV-seropositive. Each CDR3 is given with its conserved first and last residue. A D gene is named only where the DNA matches it firmly. The size field is filled for only some rows; it gives once, few, many or a size class.

clone_size	v_call	j_call	d_call	cdr3_aa	cdr3_nt
-	TRBV10-1	TRBJ1-5	-	CASRYSNQPQHF	TGCGCCAGCCGGTATAGCAATCAGCCCCAGCATTTT
-	TRBV10-3	TRBJ1-1	-	CAISENPGIEAFF	TGTGCCATCAGTGAAAACCCGGGGATTGAAGCTTTCTTT
few	TRBV2	TRBJ2-3	TRBD2	CASKRDLTTDTQYF	TGTGCCAGCAAGCGGGACTTAACCACAGATACGCAGTATTTT
-	TRBV27	TRBJ1-3	TRBD1	CASSWDRGNTIYF	TGTGCCAGCAGTTGGGACAGGGGAAACACCATATATTTT
-	TRBV5-4	TRBJ2-3	-	CASTFRGARTDTQYF	TGTGCCAGCACCTTCAGGGGGGCAAGGACAGATACGCAGTATTTT
-	TRBV7-9	TRBJ2-3	-	CASSSLGGSDTQYF	TGTGCCAGCAGCTCCTTAGGGGGATCGGATACGCAGTATTTT
-	TRBV5-1	TRBJ2-5	-	CASSLEAGQETQYF	TGCGCCAGCAGCTTGGAGGCAGGTCAAGAGACCCAGTACTTC
-	TRBV9	TRBJ2-5	TRBD2	CASSVFLAGTETQYF	TGTGCCAGCAGCGTATTCCTAGCGGGTACAGAGACCCAGTACTTC
-	TRBV7-2	TRBJ2-1	TRBD1	CASSPPAGGAYNEQFF	TGTGCCAGCAGCCCACCTGCAGGGGGCGCCTACAATGAGCAGTTCTTC
once	TRBV27	TRBJ1-2	TRBD1	CASKTGGARGYGYTF	TGTGCCAGTAAAACAGGGGGCGCGAGGGGATATGGCTACACCTTC
-	TRBV2	TRBJ2-1	TRBD1	CASSELTGGKKNEQFF	TGTGCCAGCAGTGAATTGACAGGGGGGAAGAAGAATGAGCAGTTCTTC
few	TRBV11-3	TRBJ2-1	TRBD1	CASSSGTAEGEQFF	TGTGCCAGCAGCTCCGGGACAGCAGAAGGTGAGCAGTTCTTC
-	TRBV5-4	TRBJ2-7	-	CASSPTQGVYEQYF	TGTGCCAGCAGCCCCACACAAGGGGTCTACGAGCAGTACTTC
-	TRBV7-2	TRBJ2-7	TRBD1	CASSWTGGVYEQYF	TGTGCCAGCAGCTGGACAGGGGGTGTCTACGAGCAGTACTTC
-	TRBV4-2	TRBJ1-4	-	CASSQDIGGDGEKLFF	TGTGCCAGCAGCCAAGATATAGGTGGCGACGGGGAAAAACTGTTTTTT
once	TRBV7-9	TRBJ1-1	-	CASSLTQGGTEAFF	TGTGCCAGCAGCCTTACGCAGGGAGGGACTGAAGCTTTCTTT
-	TRBV5-1	TRBJ1-6	-	CASSLGTGGSSPLHF	TGCGCCAGCAGCTTGGGAACGGGGGGGAGTTCACCCCTCCACTTT
few	TRBV7-7	TRBJ2-7	-	CASSLIESYEQYF	TGTGCCAGCAGCTTAATTGAGTCCTACGAGCAGTACTTC
-	TRBV9	TRBJ2-3	TRBD2	CASSVGLAASTDTQYF	TGTGCCAGCAGCGTAGGACTAGCGGCTAGCACAGATACGCAGTATTTT
-	TRBV5-1	TRBJ2-3	-	CASPHPSRENTDTQYF	TGCGCCAGCCCTCACCCCAGCAGGGAAAACACAGATACGCAGTATTTT
-	TRBV7-8	TRBJ1-3	TRBD1	CASSPGQPYLSGNTIYF	TGTGCCAGCAGCCCGGGACAGCCCTACCTCTCTGGAAACACCATATATTTT